A single sample is the source of the 2 T cell receptor beta chains below, sequenced in a study of blood T cell repertoires in COVID-19. Method: immunoSEQ multiplex PCR; TCRdb's copy keeps in-frame clones and lacks some. The table records some 170,000 clones, over 80% of them present only once. Sequencing was performed on peripheral blood. The receptors stem from a woman between 45 and 60 years old with acute or convalescent COVID-19.

The rearrangement uses TRBV7-7 and TRBJ2-2, with 9 bases that match TRBD1. J was trimmed by 9 bases and V by 4 bases; bases with no gene match: 3. CDR1 is SSHAT and CDR2 is FNYEAQ in the germline V gene (reference sequence). The CDR3 sequence is 13 residues long. The CDR3 reads CASSSDRGRELFF. In DNA, the CDR3 is TGTGCCAGCAGCTCGGACAGGGGAAGGGAGCTGTTTTTT. Drawing the rest from reference TRBV7-7 and TRBJ2-2, the complete variable domain is GAGVSQSPRYKVTKRGQDVTLRCDPISSHATLYWYQQALGQGPEFLTYFNYEAQPDKSGLPSDRFSAERPEGSISTLTIQRTEQRDSAMYRCASSSDRGRELFFGEGSRLTVL.

The rearrangement joins TRBV5-8 to TRBJ2-3; D possibly corresponds to TRBD1 (5 bases). This CDR3 comprises 16 residues. Germline assignment: CDR1 SGHTS and CDR2 YDEGEE. V lost 1 base to trimming and J lost 0 bases, with 12 bases between them. CDR3 sequence reads: CASSLRTTESTDTQYF. The CDR3 nucleotides read TGTGCCAGCAGCTTGCGAACGACAGAGAGCACAGATACGCAGTATTTT. The full variable domain, in which reference TRBV5-8 and TRBJ2-3 provide the parts outside the CDR3, is EAGVTQSPTHLIKTRGQQATLRCSPISGHTSVYWYQQALGLGLQFLLWYDEGEERNRGNFPPRFSGRQFPNYSSELNVNALELEDSALYLCASSLRTTESTDTQYFGPGTRLTVL.